The 20 T cell receptor beta chains presented below share a single source sample, sequenced in a study of PD-L1 blockade in urothelial cancer. Sample time point: pretreatment peripheral blood. Assay used: immunoSEQ multiplex PCR; TCRdb lists only in-frame clones, some missing. The profile covers about 93,000 clones, with 90% appearing a single time and 1.5% to 2% taken by the ten largest. The sequences come from PBMCs, collected around atezolizumab (anti-PD-L1) treatment. Receptor source: a man aged 60 to 75 with urothelial cancer.

V gene TRBV15 combines with J gene TRBJ2-1, with TRBD2 matching 12 bases. The length of the CDR3 is 17 residues. CDR1 and CDR2 (germline): LNHNV, YYDKDF (reference sequence). Unmatched junction bases numbered 10, after V lost 3 bases and J lost 7 bases. In DNA form, the CDR3 reads TGTGCCACCAGCAGCGATGAACTAGCGGGGGGCTTAAATGAGCAGTTCTTC. Its translation is CATSSDELAGGLNEQFF.

The rearrangement links TRBV5-1 to TRBJ1-1; D possibly corresponds to TRBD1 (5 bases). V dropped 6 bases and J dropped 10 bases, with 16 bases sitting between them. The CDR3 runs to 12 residues. Germline V lookup: CDR1 SGHRS, CDR2 YFSETQ. CDR3 protein: CASTGGKEPAFF. The CDR3, as DNA: TGCGCCAGCACCGGGGGTAAGGAGCCAGCTTTCTTT.

V and J are TRBV7-8 and TRBJ1-2; the D gene is possibly TRBD1 (6 bases). The V end lost 5 bases, the J end lost 4 bases, and 17 bases lay between the germline ends. The CDR3 length is 15 residues. CDR1 and CDR2 from the germline V gene are SGHVS and FQNEAQ. The CDR3 nucleotides read TGTGCCAGCAGCCCAAACCGGGACAACGGCTATGGCTACACCTTC. Protein product: CASSPNRDNGYGYTF. Full variable domain (remainder filled in from reference TRBV7-8 and TRBJ1-2): GAGVSQSPRYKVAKRGQDVALRCDPISGHVSLFWYQQALGQGPEFLTYFQNEAQLDKSGLPSDRFFAERPEGSVSTLKIQRTQQEDSAVYLCASSPNRDNGYGYTFGSGTRLTVV.

V is TRBV5-6 and J is TRBJ2-3, with 10 bases identical to TRBD2. CDR1 and CDR2 from the germline V gene are SGHDT and YYEEEE. With V trimmed by 2 bases and J by 4 bases, 4 bases remained unmatched. CDR3 length: 15 residues. CDR3 nucleotide sequence: TGTGCCAGCAGCTTCATAGCGGGAGGAGCAGATACGCAGTATTTT. Residues: CASSFIAGGADTQYF.

The gene calls are TRBV19 and TRBJ1-5; perhaps TRBD1 as D (6 bases). The V and J ends lost 5 bases and 1 base respectively, with 12 bases between them. The CDR3 has 15 amino acids. The germline V gene has CDR1 LNHDA and CDR2 SQIVND (reference sequence). The chain's CDR3 is CASSPGTLSNQPQHF. The CDR3 DNA reads TGTGCCAGTAGTCCCGGGACATTAAGCAATCAGCCCCAGCATTTT. The full variable domain, with the rest looked up from reference TRBV19 and TRBJ1-5, is DGGITQSPKYLFRKEGQNVTLSCEQNLNHDAMYWYRQDPGQGLRLIYYSQIVNDFQKGDIAEGYSVSREKKESFPLTVTSAQKNPTAFYLCASSPGTLSNQPQHFGDGTRLSIL.

CDR3 DNA sequence: TGTGCCATCAGTGCCCGAGGCGCGGAACAGGTTAATGAGCAGTTCTTC. This encodes CAISARGAEQVNEQFF. The chain uses TRBV10-3 and TRBJ2-1; maybe TRBD1 (5 bases). The ends were cut back, 4 bases at V and 7 bases at J, with 20 bases in the middle. The CDR3 is 16 residues long. Germline values: CDR1 ENHRY, CDR2 SYGVKD.

The CDR3 DNA reads as TGTGCCAGCAGCCCCGTGAGGGCCTCGTATGGCTACACCTTC. Residues: CASSPVRASYGYTF. The chain carries TRBV9 and TRBJ1-2; no clear D gene. Between the trimmed V and J ends, which lost 4 bases and 5 bases, there was a span of 15 bases. The CDR3 length is 14 residues. Germline V gene data show CDR1 as SGDLS and CDR2 as YYNGEE.

The chain employs TRBV5-1 and TRBJ1-2, with a weak D call TRBD1 (6 bases). The CDR3 has 16 residues. CDR1 SGHRS and CDR2 YFSETQ come from the germline V gene. Trimming cost V 0 bases and J 2 bases, with 14 bases left between them. In nucleotides, the CDR3 is TGCGCCAGCAGCTTGGCCTCACAGGGATCGAACTATGGCTACACCTTC. This codes for CASSLASQGSNYGYTF.

V usage is TRBV6-6 and J usage is TRBJ2-3; D is perhaps TRBD2 (5 bases). This CDR3 is 14 amino acids long. V was pared by 2 bases and J by 1 base, with 7 bases between. Germline assignment: CDR1 MNHNY and CDR2 SVGAGI (reference sequence). CDR3 sequence (DNA): TGTGCCAGCAGTTACAGCGGACGCACAGATACGCAGTATTTT. Protein sequence: CASSYSGRTDTQYF.

The rearrangement links TRBV11-2 to TRBJ2-5, with 10 bases matching TRBD2. Trimming removed 0 bases from V and 5 bases from J; junction bases left unmatched: 12. Germline values: CDR1 SGHAT, CDR2 FQNNGV. The length of the CDR3 is 18 residues. The CDR3 DNA reads TGTGCCAGCAGCTTAGATCGTCTAGCGGGAGAGAAGGGGGAGACCCAGTACTTC. Encoded protein: CASSLDRLAGEKGETQYF.

The chain links TRBV7-2 to TRBJ2-1; TRBD2 matches 11 bases. The CDR3 is made up of 16 amino acids. J was trimmed by 4 bases and V by 5 bases; bases with no gene match: 7. Germline CDR1 is SGHTA and CDR2 is FQGNSA. The DNA for the CDR3 is TGTGCCAGCAGCCCCCCCGGGACTAGCGGATACAATGAGCAGTTCTTC. Translating it yields CASSPPGTSGYNEQFF.

The chain has TRBV5-4 and TRBJ2-7; D is perhaps TRBD2 (5 bases). The CDR3 is 17 residues long. V lost 3 bases to trimming and J lost 0 bases, with 19 bases between them. Germline V gene lookup returns CDR1 SGHNT and CDR2 YYREEE (reference sequence). CDR3 amino acids: CASSSGRGRVSSYEQYF. Here the CDR3 DNA reads TGTGCCAGCAGCTCCGGACGGGGTAGGGTGAGCTCCTACGAGCAGTACTTC.

This clone was counted once. V usage is TRBV5-4 and J usage is TRBJ1-2, with 8 bases lining up with TRBD1. The CDR3 covers 13 residues. Germline V gene data show CDR1 as SGHNT and CDR2 as YYREEE (reference sequence). Trimming cost V 3 bases and J 4 bases; bases outside gene matches: 2. DNA for the CDR3: TGTGCCAGCAGCTCTGGACAGGGCTATGGCTACACCTTC. Its translation: CASSSGQGYGYTF.

V and J are TRBV7-9 and TRBJ2-1; 7 bases agree with TRBD2. CDR1 is SEHNR, CDR2 FQNEAQ, per germline (reference sequence). This CDR3 region has 15 residues. With 5 bases clipped from V and 11 bases from J, the junction kept 15 bases outside the gene matches. The chain's CDR3 is CASSPRTSDRGQQFF. The CDR3 DNA is TGTGCCAGCAGCCCGCGGACTAGTGATCGAGGCCAGCAGTTCTTC.

The chain's CDR3 is CASSPSRETQYF. The CDR3 DNA reads as TGTGCCAGCTCACCATCCCGGGAGACCCAGTACTTC. The chain has TRBV18 and TRBJ2-5; no reliable D call. V was clipped by 2 bases and J by 5 bases, with 6 bases between them. The germline V gene encodes CDR1 KGHSH and CDR2 LQKENI. The CDR3 is 12 amino acids.

This sequence joins TRBV5-4 and TRBJ2-3; D is possibly TRBD2 (6 bases). The CDR3 runs to 16 residues. V was trimmed by 3 bases and J by 4 bases, leaving 18 bases between them. Germline assignment: CDR1 SGHNT and CDR2 YYREEE (reference sequence). The CDR3 DNA reads as TGTGCCAGCAGCTCTGGGACTCCCAACAAGGCAGATACGCAGTATTTT. Its translation is CASSSGTPNKADTQYF.

In its sample, this clone was seen a few times. This chain connects TRBV5-4 to TRBJ2-7; 9 bases are a match to TRBD2. Germline V CDR1 and CDR2: SGHNT, YYREEE (reference sequence). Unmatched junction bases numbered 2, after V lost 1 base and J lost 0 bases. The CDR3 extends over 15 amino acids. The CDR3 nucleotides are TGTGCCAGCAGCTTGCCGGGACTAGCCTCCTACGAGCAGTACTTC. Amino acid sequence: CASSLPGLASYEQYF.

The chain couples TRBV23-1 to TRBJ2-7; the D is unclear. TRBV23-1 is flagged as an ORF with uncertain function. Trimming pared 6 bases from V and 3 bases from J, leaving 18 bases between. CDR3 length: 15 amino acids. The CDR3 coding sequence is TGCGCCAGCAGCGATACACGGAGCAGCGACTACGAGCAGTACTTC. This encodes CASSDTRSSDYEQYF.

V usage is TRBV4-3 and J usage is TRBJ1-2; tentative D call: TRBD1 (6 bases). Germline V lookup: CDR1 LGHNA, CDR2 YSLEER. CDR3 size: 15 residues. With 0 bases removed from V and 5 bases from J, the gap between germline ends came to 13 bases. Written as DNA, the CDR3 is TGCGCCAGCAGCCAAGATTCGGCCAGGGGATATGGCTACACCTTC. Translating gives CASSQDSARGYGYTF.

There are a few counts of this clone. The genes are TRBV6-5 and TRBJ2-1; TRBD2 matches at 8 bases. The V and J ends lost 6 bases and 2 bases, in that order; junction bases with no gene match: 3. The CDR3 sequence is 14 residues long. Germline CDR1 is MNHEY and CDR2 is SVGAGI. CDR3 bases: TGTGCCAGCAGAACCGGGGGGGCCTACAATGAGCAGTTCTTC. It encodes CASRTGGAYNEQFF.